A selection of T cell receptor beta chains follows, all from one sample in a study of post-analysis software for immune sequencing data. MiXCR was run by TCRdb on the PCR reads, yielding one entry per CDR3 protein. This sample has a few hundred thousand distinct CDR3 sequences; just over 35% occur once, and the top ten carry 4% to 6%. Sequenced input: blood. The receptor source for this set is a girl between 10 and 17 years old with multiple sclerosis. Both conserved end residues are part of each CDR3. The D gene is left open where the match is weak. Not all rows give a size; the values are once, few, many and, for expanded clones, a class.

d_gene	v_gene	j_gene	abundance	CDR3nt	CDR3aa
.	TRBV5-1	TRBJ1-1	many	TGCGCCAGCAGCTTGGGACAGTCTTCCACTGAAGCTTTCTTT	CASSLGQSSTEAFF
TRBD1	TRBV15	TRBJ2-2	few	TGTGCCACCAGCAGAGAAGCAGGGGGGAACACCGGGGAGCTGTTTTTT	CATSREAGGNTGELFF
TRBD1	TRBV20-1	TRBJ2-7	.	TGCAGTGCTCGACAGGGGGCCTCCTACGAGCAGTACTTC	CSARQGASYEQYF
TRBD2	TRBV28	TRBJ2-7	.	TGTGCCAGCAGTTCACCGGGGATAGCGGGAGAGTTGTACTTC	CASSSPGIAGELYF
.	TRBV6-5	TRBJ2-1	once	TGTGCCAGCAGTTGGACAGGGTGGGAAATAGCGGGAGTCAATGAGCAGTTCTTC	CASSWTGWEIAGVNEQFF
.	TRBV5-6	TRBJ2-7	many	TGTGCCAGCAGCTCGGCGCTGGCGGGACGCGGAGAGCAGTACTTC	CASSSALAGRGEQYF
TRBD1	TRBV5-6	TRBJ2-5	.	TGTGCCAGCAGACGGACAGGATATATCCCCCAGTACTTC	CASRRTGYIPQYF
.	TRBV20-1	TRBJ2-4	few	TGCAGTGCTAGACCCGAGGGAAGGGACATTCAGTACTTC	CSARPEGRDIQYF
.	TRBV7-9	TRBJ2-7	many	TGTGCCAGCAGCTTAGGCGCAAATGTATGGGGGAAGACCGACGAGCAGTACTTC	CASSLGANVWGKTDEQYF
.	TRBV29-1	TRBJ2-3	many	TGCAGCGTTGAGATCGCAGGGGGGCTCGAAGATACGCAGTATTTT	CSVEIAGGLEDTQYF
TRBD2	TRBV3-1	TRBJ2-7	.	TGTGCCAGCAGCCAAGGTGGCCTAGCGGGCTACGAGCAGTACTTC	CASSQGGLAGYEQYF
TRBD1	TRBV2	TRBJ1-5	many	TGTGCCAGCAGCACCGGGACAGGGGGCCAGCCCCAGCATTTT	CASSTGTGGQPQHF
.	TRBV2	TRBJ2-2	.	TGTGCCAGCATACTAGACAGCAACACCGGGGAGCTGTTTTTT	CASILDSNTGELFF
TRBD2	TRBV20-1	TRBJ2-1	.	TGCAGTGCTCAGACTAGCGGGAGCTCCAATGAGCAGTTCTTC	CSAQTSGSSNEQFF
.	TRBV5-5	TRBJ1-4	.	TGTGCCAGCAGCTTGGAAGGGCGGCCAGGGTACAATGAAAAACTGTTTTTT	CASSLEGRPGYNEKLFF
.	TRBV19	TRBJ1-5	few	TGTGCCAGTAGTATAACGGATAGCAATCAGCCCCAGCATTTT	CASSITDSNQPQHF
TRBD2	TRBV5-6	TRBJ2-3	many	TGTGCCAGCAGCTTGCCGACTAGCAACACAGATACGCAGTATTTT	CASSLPTSNTDTQYF
TRBD1	TRBV6-5	TRBJ2-1	.	TGTGCCAGCAGTTACTTCCCAGGGACAGGGGCTTACAATGAGCAGTTCTTC	CASSYFPGTGAYNEQFF
.	TRBV24-1	TRBJ2-3	.	TGTGCCACCAGTGATCTTGAAAGACAGCGCACAGATACGCAGTATTTT	CATSDLERQRTDTQYF
.	TRBV7-2	TRBJ2-4	few	TGTGCCAGCAGCTTTTCCCTGGGAACCATCAAAAACATTCAGTACTTC	CASSFSLGTIKNIQYF
.	TRBV10-3	TRBJ2-5	many	TGTGCCATCAGTGAGTCAAATAGCCAAGAGACCCAGTACTTC	CAISESNSQETQYF
.	TRBV5-1	TRBJ1-5	.	TGCGCCAGCAGCTTGGATGGATTGAATCAGCCCCAGCATTTT	CASSLDGLNQPQHF
.	TRBV5-1	TRBJ2-3	many	TGCGCCAGCAGAGCCGGACCCAGCACAGATACGCAGTATTTT	CASRAGPSTDTQYF
TRBD2	TRBV7-6	TRBJ2-1	many	TGTGCCAGCAGCTTAGGTCTAGCGGGGGCCCCAAGTGAGCAGTTCTTC	CASSLGLAGAPSEQFF
.	TRBV28	TRBJ2-5	once	TGTGCCAGCAGACCCGTGGGGGCATTGCTGGAGACCCAGTACTTC	CASRPVGALLETQYF
TRBD1	TRBV7-9	TRBJ2-3	many	TGTGCCAGCAGCGTAACGACAGGGATCACAGATACGCAGTATTTT	CASSVTTGITDTQYF
.	TRBV7-9	TRBJ2-5	few	TGTGCCAGCAGCACGGACAGACACCAAGAGACCCAGTACTTC	CASSTDRHQETQYF
.	TRBV6-5	TRBJ2-1	.	TGTGCCACCTCGGGGGATGAGCAGTTCTTC	CATSGDEQFF
.	TRBV7-2	TRBJ2-5	.	TGTGCCAGCAGCTTCACTGGTCCCCAGTACTTC	CASSFTGPQYF
.	TRBV7-6	TRBJ2-1	many	TGTGCCAGCAGCTTATATCCCGGGGGCTCCAATGAGCAGTTCTTC	CASSLYPGGSNEQFF
.	TRBV19	TRBJ1-5	many	TGTGCCAGTACCTCTGGCCCCCCGGCACAATATAGCAATCAGCCCCAGCATTTT	CASTSGPPAQYSNQPQHF
.	TRBV12-3/TRBV12-4	TRBJ2-6	.	TGTGCCAGCACCCGACGGGGCTCTGGGGCCAACTTCCTGACTTTC	CASTRRGSGANFLTF
.	TRBV20-1	TRBJ2-5	.	TGCAGTGCTAGAGGCCTCGTAGGCCAAGAGACCCAGTACTTC	CSARGLVGQETQYF
TRBD1	TRBV12-3/TRBV12-4	TRBJ1-5	few	TGTGCCAGCAGGGCGCCGGGACAGGCGTCTCAGCCCCAGCATTTT	CASRAPGQASQPQHF
.	TRBV12-3/TRBV12-4	TRBJ1-1	few	TGTGCCAGCAGTCCTAGGGGAGGGCTGGCTTTCTTT	CASSPRGGLAFF
TRBD1	TRBV5-6	TRBJ2-3	few	TGTGCCAGCAGCTCGACGGCAGGGGGCTTATTGACAGATACGCAGTATTTT	CASSSTAGGLLTDTQYF
.	TRBV7-2	TRBJ2-5	few	TGTGCCAGCAGCTTATATTGGAGTTGGGGAGAGACCCAGTACTTC	CASSLYWSWGETQYF
.	TRBV29-1	TRBJ2-7	.	TGCAGCGTAGGAACAGACTGCGAGCAGTACTTC	CSVGTDCEQYF